Listed below are T cell receptor beta chains from one sample, sequenced in a study of OX40 agonist ivuxolimab in advanced cancers. Libraries were prepared by immunoSEQ multiplex PCR; TCRdb keeps only in-frame clonotypes and omits some of them. Among some 80,000 clones, around nine tenths were seen once, and the ten largest hold approximately 5%. This specimen consisted of CD4+ or CD8+ T cells sorted from blood, obtained in a trial of the OX40 agonist ivuxolimab. These receptors were taken from an adult with an advanced solid tumor such as melanoma, head and neck, liver or kidney cancer. The CDR3 runs from the conserved cysteine through the conserved F or W. The D gene is left open where the match is weak. Rows give clone size only sometimes, using once, few, many, or a class for an expanded clone.

D	size	V	J	CDR3	DNA
-	-	TRBV27	TRBJ2-4	CASSLPGHLLAKNIQYF	TGTGCCAGCAGTTTACCGGGACACCTCTTAGCCAAAAACATTCAGTACTTC
-	few	TRBV15	TRBJ1-5	CATSRDDQPQHF	TGTGCCACCAGCAGAGACGATCAGCCCCAGCATTTT
-	-	TRBV7-2	TRBJ2-5	CASSSRWGQETQYF	TGTGCCAGCAGCTCCCGGTGGGGACAAGAGACCCAGTACTTC
-	-	TRBV18	TRBJ2-6	CASSPLQGISGANVLTF	TGTGCCAGCTCACCTTTACAGGGCATCTCTGGGGCCAACGTCCTGACTTTC
TRBD2	-	TRBV18	TRBJ2-4	CASSPPSGREAKNIQYF	TGTGCCAGCTCACCACCGAGTGGGCGGGAGGCCAAAAACATTCAGTACTTC
TRBD1	-	TRBV28	TRBJ1-5	CASSSGYGQAPNQPQHF	TGTGCCAGCAGTTCGGGGTACGGACAGGCCCCAAATCAGCCCCAGCATTTT
-	once	TRBV7-2	TRBJ1-2	CASSNTGLGYGYTF	TGTGCCAGCAGCAATACAGGACTTGGCTACGGCTACACCTTC
TRBD1	-	TRBV6-5	TRBJ1-1	CASRRQGAGTEAFF	TGTGCCAGCAGACGTCAGGGGGCTGGCACTGAAGCTTTCTTT
-	-	TRBV7-8	TRBJ2-1	CASSSQQAGSALKPNEQFF	TGTGCCAGCAGCTCTCAGCAGGCGGGTTCGGCCCTAAAACCCAATGAGCAGTTCTTC
-	-	TRBV10-3	TRBJ1-2	CAISESTGRAGYTF	TGTGCCATCAGTGAGTCAACAGGGAGAGCGGGCTACACCTTC
-	-	TRBV7-9	TRBJ2-3	CASSFPAARTDTQYF	TGTGCCAGCAGCTTTCCCGCGGCTAGGACAGATACGCAGTATTTT
TRBD2	-	TRBV6-5	TRBJ2-7	CASSKSGSLYEQYF	TGTGCCAGCAGTAAAAGCGGGAGTTTATACGAGCAGTACTTC
-	-	TRBV9	TRBJ2-1	CASSVGGLSYNEQFF	TGTGCCAGCAGCGTAGGGGGGTTATCCTACAATGAGCAGTTCTTC
-	-	TRBV21-1	TRBJ2-5	CASSFRGRRETQYF	TGTGCCAGCAGCTTCAGGGGGCGACGGGAGACCCAGTACTTC
TRBD1	-	TRBV7-9	TRBJ1-4	CASSSDRGNEKLFF	TGTGCCAGCAGCTCCGACAGGGGAAATGAAAAACTGTTTTTT